These 15 T cell receptor beta chains were sequenced from one sample in a study of cytomegalovirus exposure and HLA in healthy donors (dated by TCRdb to the late 2010s). Library preparation was by the immunoSEQ multiplex PCR assay. For the multiplex PCR, a mixture combining 60 forward primers for TCR Vbeta segments and 13 reverse primers for TCR Jbeta segments was used. TCRdb stores this immuneACCESS table with in-frame sequences only. Part of the clones is absent; in the studies checked, under half of the shortfall reflects unresolved V genes, and no reason is known for the rest. The sample table records 95,000 to 100,000 clones; 74% of these occur just once. Approximately 1.8% of the sample rests with the top ten. The sequencing input was PBMCs. All receptors come from a male donor in good health and CMV-seronegative.

The chain carries TRBV4-1 and TRBJ2-3; TRBD2 matches at 7 bases. This CDR3 region has 16 residues. J gave up 0 bases and V 4 bases, and 7 bases lay outside the gene matches. Germline assignment: CDR1 MGHRA and CDR2 YSYEKL. In DNA form, the CDR3 reads TGCGCCAGCAGCCCTCTAGCGGCCCCTAGCACAGATACGCAGTATTTT. Translating it yields CASSPLAAPSTDTQYF.

The DNA for the CDR3 is TGCGCCAGCAGCTCGGGACTAGCGGGAGGAGAGGATACGCAGTATTTT. The encoded protein is CASSSGLAGGEDTQYF. This chain joins TRBV5-1 and TRBJ2-3; 15 nucleotides agree with TRBD2. CDR3 length: 16 residues. The J segment lost 6 bases and the V segment lost 3 bases, leaving 5 bases of the junction unmatched. Germline lookup yields CDR1 SGHRS and CDR2 YFSETQ.

The genes are TRBV6-6 and TRBJ1-2, with D hard to call. The length of the CDR3 is 12 residues. The germline V and J ends were trimmed by 9 bases and 3 bases, with 11 bases remaining between them. Germline V gene lookup returns CDR1 MNHNY and CDR2 SVGAGI (reference sequence). The CDR3 sequence is CASTNPDYGYTF. CDR3 sequence (DNA): TGTGCCAGTACCAATCCGGACTATGGCTACACCTTC.

J is TRBJ2-7 and V is TRBV7-3, with 8 bases that match TRBD1. The V gene end was trimmed by 5 bases and the J gene end by 4 bases; junction bases not matched to a gene: 7. CDR1 and CDR2 (germline): SGHTA, FQGTGA. This CDR3 has 14 residues. The CDR3 DNA sequence: TGTGCCAGCAGCCTCCAGGGGGCGTTATACGAGCAGTACTTC. Its translation is CASSLQGALYEQYF.

This clone is termed medium-sized. The chain is built from TRBV5-6 and TRBJ2-1; 7 positions match TRBD2. CDR1 is SGHDT and CDR2 is YYEEEE in the germline V gene. J lost 4 bases, V lost 6 bases, and 4 bases had no gene match. This CDR3 has 13 residues. The CDR3 DNA reads TGTGCCAGCATGGGAGGGGTTTACAATGAGCAGTTCTTC. It translates to CASMGGVYNEQFF.

V is TRBV9 and J is TRBJ2-3, with D hard to call. The ends were cut back, 4 bases at V and 1 base at J, with 16 bases in the middle. Germline V gene data show CDR1 as SGDLS and CDR2 as YYNGEE. The CDR3 is made up of 16 amino acids. CDR3 sequence (DNA): TGTGCCAGCAGCCCGCCCGACCTAGTCGGCACAGATACGCAGTATTTT. This sequence encodes CASSPPDLVGTDTQYF.

The chain links TRBV4-1 to TRBJ1-2, with D possibly TRBD1 on 5 matching bases. The germline gives CDR1 MGHRA, CDR2 YSYEKL. V lost 1 base, J lost 6 bases, and 18 bases lay in between. The CDR3 runs 16 residues. The chain's CDR3 is CASSQAPGHPNDGYTF. CDR3 nucleotide sequence: TGCGCCAGCAGCCAAGCCCCCGGACACCCTAATGATGGCTACACCTTC.

Here the CDR3 DNA reads TGTGCCAGCAGCCCGACAGGGGTCGGCTACACCTTC. As protein: CASSPTGVGYTF. V is TRBV7-9 and J is TRBJ1-2; 8 bases map to TRBD1. Trimming at V came to 5 bases and at J to 8 bases, leaving 4 bases not matched to a gene. Germline V lookup: CDR1 SEHNR, CDR2 FQNEAQ (reference sequence). The CDR3 runs 12 residues.

The chain links TRBV19 to TRBJ2-4; 7 bases map to TRBD2. V lost 7 bases, J lost 3 bases, and 12 bases stayed unmatched. CDR3 length equals 16 residues. CDR1 is LNHDA and CDR2 is SQIVND in the germline V gene (reference sequence). CDR3 region: CASKVYGPGGKNIQYF. In DNA form, the CDR3 reads TGTGCCAGTAAAGTGTACGGGCCGGGAGGCAAAAACATTCAGTACTTC.

The chain joins TRBV10-3 to TRBJ1-2; D possibly corresponds to TRBD1 (5 bases). V shed 3 bases and J shed 2 bases, with 13 bases lying between them. CDR3 length: 15 amino acids. Germline V gives CDR1 ENHRY, CDR2 SYGVKD. CDR3 sequence reads: CAISDAGRINYGYTF. The DNA for the CDR3 is TGTGCCATCAGTGACGCGGGGCGCATCAACTATGGCTACACCTTC.

The chain links TRBV9 to TRBJ1-3; 11 bases line up with TRBD1. The V and J ends lost 3 bases and 4 bases, in that order; junction bases with no gene match: 6. Germline values: CDR1 SGDLS, CDR2 YYNGEE. The CDR3 extends over 16 amino acids. This chain's CDR3 is CASSARDRGIGNTIYF. Written as DNA, the CDR3 is TGTGCCAGCAGCGCGAGGGACAGGGGGATAGGAAACACCATATATTTT.

The chain has TRBV11-2 and TRBJ1-2; D gene uncertain. The germline gives CDR1 SGHAT, CDR2 FQNNGV. The CDR3 length is 13 residues. With 3 bases removed from V and 1 base from J, the gap between germline ends came to 6 bases. The CDR3 reads CASSFGVNYGYTF. Here the CDR3 DNA reads TGTGCCAGCAGCTTCGGGGTTAACTATGGCTACACCTTC.

This chain links TRBV27 with TRBJ2-7; 15 bases agree with TRBD2. The V and J ends lost 6 bases and 6 bases, in that order; junction bases with no gene match: 3. In germline, CDR1 is MNHEY, CDR2 SMNVEV (reference sequence). The CDR3 spans 14 residues. The DNA of the CDR3 is TGTGCCAGCAGGAAGGGACTAGCGGGAGGCGAGCAGTACTTC. Translation: CASRKGLAGGEQYF.

This clone showed up just a few times. The chain employs TRBV28 and TRBJ1-4; tentatively, D is TRBD1 (6 bases). The V gene's germline CDR1 is MDHEN and CDR2 SYDVKM. Trimming took 6 bases from V and 0 from J, leaving 8 bases between them. The CDR3 has 14 amino acids. The CDR3 nucleotides read TGTGCCAGCAGACCAGGGGCAACTAATGAAAAACTGTTTTTT. It translates to CASRPGATNEKLFF. The full variable domain, completed using reference TRBV28 and TRBJ1-4, is DVKVTQSSRYLVKRTGEKVFLECVQDMDHENMFWYRQDPGLGLRLIYFSYDVKMKEKGDIPEGYSVSREKKERFSLILESASTNQTSMYLCASRPGATNEKLFFGSGTQLSVL.

This clone was detected only once. The genes are TRBV27 and TRBJ2-1; TRBD1 agrees at 7 bases. Germline V gene lookup returns CDR1 MNHEY and CDR2 SMNVEV (reference sequence). The junction had 6 bases not matched to a gene; V was cut back by 5 bases and J by 2 bases. The CDR3 is 15 amino acids. CDR3 coding DNA: TGTGCCAGCAGTGTACAGGGGCCACCCTACAATGAGCAGTTCTTC. As protein: CASSVQGPPYNEQFF.